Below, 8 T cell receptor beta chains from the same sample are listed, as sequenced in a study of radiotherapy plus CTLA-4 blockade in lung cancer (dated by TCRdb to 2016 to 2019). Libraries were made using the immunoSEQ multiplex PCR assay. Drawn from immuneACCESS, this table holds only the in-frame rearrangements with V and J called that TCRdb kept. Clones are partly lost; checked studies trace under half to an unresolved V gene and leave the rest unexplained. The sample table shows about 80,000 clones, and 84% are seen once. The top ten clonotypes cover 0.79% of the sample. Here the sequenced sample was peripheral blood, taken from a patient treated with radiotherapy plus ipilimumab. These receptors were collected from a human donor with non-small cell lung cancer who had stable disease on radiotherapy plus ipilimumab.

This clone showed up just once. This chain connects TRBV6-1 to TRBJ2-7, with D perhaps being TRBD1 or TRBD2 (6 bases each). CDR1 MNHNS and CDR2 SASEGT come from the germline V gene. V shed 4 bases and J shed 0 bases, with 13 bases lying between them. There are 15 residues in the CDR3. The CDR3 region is CASSGGTSFSYEQYF. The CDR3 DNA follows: TGTGCCAGCAGTGGCGGGACATCTTTCTCCTACGAGCAGTACTTC.

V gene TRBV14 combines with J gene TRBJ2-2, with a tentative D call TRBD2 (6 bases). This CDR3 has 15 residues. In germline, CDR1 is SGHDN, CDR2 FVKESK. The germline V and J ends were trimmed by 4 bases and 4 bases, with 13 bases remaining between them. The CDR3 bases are TGTGCCAGCAGCCGAAGGGCGGGGATCACCGGGGAGCTGTTTTTT. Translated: CASSRRAGITGELFF.

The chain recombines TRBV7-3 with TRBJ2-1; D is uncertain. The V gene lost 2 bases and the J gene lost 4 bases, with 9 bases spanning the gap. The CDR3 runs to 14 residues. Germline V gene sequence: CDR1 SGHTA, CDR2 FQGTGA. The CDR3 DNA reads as TGTGCCAGCAGCTTAGAACCCGGTTACAATGAGCAGTTCTTC. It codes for CASSLEPGYNEQFF.

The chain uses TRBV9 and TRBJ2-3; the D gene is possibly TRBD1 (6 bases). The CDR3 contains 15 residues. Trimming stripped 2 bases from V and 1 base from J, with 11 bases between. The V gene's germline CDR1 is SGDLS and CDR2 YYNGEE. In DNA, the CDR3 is TGTGCCAGCAGCGTCATTTCAGGGGGCACAGATACGCAGTATTTT. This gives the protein CASSVISGGTDTQYF. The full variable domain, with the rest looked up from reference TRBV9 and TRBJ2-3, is DSGVTQTPKHLITATGQRVTLRCSPRSGDLSVYWYQQSLDQGLQFLIQYYNGEERAKGNILERFSAQQFPDLHSELNLSSLELGDSALYFCASSVISGGTDTQYFGPGTRLTVL.

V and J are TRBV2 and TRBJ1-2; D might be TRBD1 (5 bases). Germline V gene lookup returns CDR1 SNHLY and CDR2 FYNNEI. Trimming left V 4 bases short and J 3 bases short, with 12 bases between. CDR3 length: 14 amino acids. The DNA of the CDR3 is TGTGCCAGCAGTGGAGCAAGCAGGGACTATGGCTACACCTTC. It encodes CASSGASRDYGYTF.

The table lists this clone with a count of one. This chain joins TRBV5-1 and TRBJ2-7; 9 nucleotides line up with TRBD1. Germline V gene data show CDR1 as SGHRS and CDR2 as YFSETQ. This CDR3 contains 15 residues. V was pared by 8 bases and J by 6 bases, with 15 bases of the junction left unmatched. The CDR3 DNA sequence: TGCGCCAGAACGTGCCGGGACAGGGTTTTGTGCGAGCAGTACTTC. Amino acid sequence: CARTCRDRVLCEQYF.

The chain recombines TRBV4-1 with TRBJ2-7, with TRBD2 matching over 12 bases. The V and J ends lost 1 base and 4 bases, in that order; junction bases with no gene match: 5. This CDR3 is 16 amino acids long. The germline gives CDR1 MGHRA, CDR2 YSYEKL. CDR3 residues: CASSQGSGTSGYEQYF. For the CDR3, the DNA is TGCGCCAGCAGCCAAGGGTCCGGGACTAGCGGGTACGAGCAGTACTTC.

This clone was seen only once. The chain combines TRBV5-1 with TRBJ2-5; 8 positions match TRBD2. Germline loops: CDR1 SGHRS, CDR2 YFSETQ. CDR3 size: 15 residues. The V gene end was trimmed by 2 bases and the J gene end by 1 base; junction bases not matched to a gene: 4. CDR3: CASSFHTSGQETQYF. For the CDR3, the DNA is TGCGCCAGCAGCTTCCATACTAGCGGCCAAGAGACCCAGTACTTC.